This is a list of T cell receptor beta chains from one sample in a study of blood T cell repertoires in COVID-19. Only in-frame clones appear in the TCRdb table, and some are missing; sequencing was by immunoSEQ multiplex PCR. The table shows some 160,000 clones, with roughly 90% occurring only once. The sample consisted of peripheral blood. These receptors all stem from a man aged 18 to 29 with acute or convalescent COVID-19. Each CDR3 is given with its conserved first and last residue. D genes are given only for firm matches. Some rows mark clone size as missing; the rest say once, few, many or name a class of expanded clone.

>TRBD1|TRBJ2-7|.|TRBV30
CACQRRTGDDYEQYF
TGTGCCTGCCAGCGCCGGACAGGGGATGACTACGAGCAGTACTTC
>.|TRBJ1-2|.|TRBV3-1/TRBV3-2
CASSLDSYGYTF
TGTGCCAGCAGCTTGGACAGCTATGGCTACACCTTC
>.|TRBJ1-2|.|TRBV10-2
CASRGSGLRWDGYTF
TGCGCCAGCAGGGGTTCGGGACTCAGGTGGGACGGCTACACCTTC
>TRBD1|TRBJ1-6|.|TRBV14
CASSQDRAGWNSPLHF
TGTGCCAGCAGCCAGGACAGGGCCGGTTGGAATTCACCCCTCCACTTT
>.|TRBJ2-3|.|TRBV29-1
CSVGGLLDTQYF
TGCAGCGTTGGGGGGCTACTAGATACGCAGTATTTT
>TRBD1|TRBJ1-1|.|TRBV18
CASSPEAGGTEAFF
TGTGCCAGCTCACCAGAGGCAGGGGGGACTGAAGCTTTCTTT
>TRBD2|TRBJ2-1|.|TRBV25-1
CASSEWGGGNYNEQFF
TGTGCCAGCAGTGAATGGGGGGGAGGTAACTACAATGAGCAGTTCTTC
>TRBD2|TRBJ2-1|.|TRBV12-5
CASGPGDPSGSYNEQFF
TGTGCTAGTGGCCCAGGGGACCCTAGCGGGAGCTACAATGAGCAGTTCTTC
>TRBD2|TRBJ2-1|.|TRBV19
CASSVSGTYNEQFF
TGTGCCAGTAGTGTCAGCGGGACCTACAATGAGCAGTTCTTC
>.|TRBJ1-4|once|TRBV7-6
CASSLARGLEGEKLFF
TGTGCCAGCAGCTTAGCGAGGGGACTTGAAGGTGAAAAACTGTTTTTT
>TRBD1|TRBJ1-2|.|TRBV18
CASSPGQDNYGYTF
TGTGCCAGCTCACCGGGACAGGATAACTATGGCTACACCTTC
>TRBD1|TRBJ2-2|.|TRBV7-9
CASSLTVYTGVGTGELFF
TGTGCCAGCAGCTTAACTGTCTATACAGGGGTTGGGACCGGGGAGCTGTTTTTT
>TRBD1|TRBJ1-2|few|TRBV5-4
CASSLPTGGGPNGYTF
TGTGCCAGCAGCTTGCCGACAGGGGGAGGGCCCAATGGCTACACCTTC
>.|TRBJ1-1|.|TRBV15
CATSRDRGATEAFF
TGTGCCACCAGCAGAGATCGGGGGGCGACTGAAGCTTTCTTT
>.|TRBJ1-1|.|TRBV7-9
CASSPDRSLQNTEAFF
TGTGCCAGCAGCCCCGACAGAAGCCTACAGAACACTGAAGCTTTCTTT
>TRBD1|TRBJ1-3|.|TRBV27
CASRDRVDSGNTIYF
TGTGCCAGTCGGGACAGGGTAGATTCTGGAAACACCATATATTTT
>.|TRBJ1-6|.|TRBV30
CAWSGGRSYSPLHF
TGTGCCTGGAGTGGAGGTAGGAGCTATTCACCCCTCCACTTT
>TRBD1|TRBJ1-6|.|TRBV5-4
CASSSGQEYNSPLHF
TGTGCCAGCAGCTCTGGACAGGAGTATAATTCACCCCTCCACTTT
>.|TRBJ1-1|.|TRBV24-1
CATSGPGLGYYTEAFF
TGTGCCACCAGTGGCCCAGGTTTGGGCTACTACACTGAAGCTTTCTTT
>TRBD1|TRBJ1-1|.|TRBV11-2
CASSPRQGRNEAFF
TGTGCCAGCAGCCCCAGACAGGGCCGGAATGAAGCTTTCTTT
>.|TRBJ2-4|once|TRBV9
CASSEAGVDIQYF
TGTGCCAGCAGCGAAGCAGGGGTGGACATTCAGTACTTC
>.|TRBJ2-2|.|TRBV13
CASSLNTGELFF
TGTGCCAGCAGCCTAAACACCGGGGAGCTGTTTTTT
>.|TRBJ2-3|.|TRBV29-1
CSVAEVRTDTQYF
TGCAGCGTTGCGGAGGTACGCACAGATACGCAGTATTTT
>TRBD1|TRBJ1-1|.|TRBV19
CASSIRTGREAFF
TGTGCCAGTAGTATACGGACAGGTCGTGAAGCTTTCTTT
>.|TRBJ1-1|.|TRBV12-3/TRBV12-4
CASSKVGGEAFF
TGTGCCAGCAGTAAGGTGGGAGGTGAAGCTTTCTTT
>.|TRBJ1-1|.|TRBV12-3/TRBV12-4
CASSLTRREAFF
TGTGCCAGCAGTTTAACCCGTAGAGAAGCTTTCTTT
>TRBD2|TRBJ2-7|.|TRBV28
CASNPPGAGGSYEQYF
TGTGCCAGCAACCCTCCGGGGGCGGGGGGCTCCTACGAGCAGTACTTC
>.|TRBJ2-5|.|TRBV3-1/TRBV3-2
CASSQGRGGGSQETQYF
TGTGCCAGCAGCCAAGGGAGGGGGGGAGGATCCCAAGAGACCCAGTACTTC
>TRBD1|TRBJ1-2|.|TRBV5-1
CASSLEGQGPLGYTF
TGCGCCAGCAGCTTGGAGGGACAGGGCCCATTAGGCTACACCTTC
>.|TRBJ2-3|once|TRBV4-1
CASSQESHPTDTQYF
TGCGCCAGCAGCCAAGAATCCCATCCCACAGATACGCAGTATTTT
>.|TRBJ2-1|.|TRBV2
CASTPLEPPGSYNEQFF
TGTGCCAGCACCCCCCTTGAACCGCCGGGCTCCTACAATGAGCAGTTCTTC
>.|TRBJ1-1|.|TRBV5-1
CASSILLNTEAFF
TGCGCCAGCAGCATACTCCTGAACACTGAAGCTTTCTTT
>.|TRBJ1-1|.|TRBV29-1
CSVGRTGMNTEAFF
TGCAGCGTTGGGCGGACTGGTATGAACACTGAAGCTTTCTTT
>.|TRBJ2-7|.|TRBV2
CASSPLRSEQYF
TGTGCCAGCAGCCCCCTTCGTTCCGAGCAGTACTTC